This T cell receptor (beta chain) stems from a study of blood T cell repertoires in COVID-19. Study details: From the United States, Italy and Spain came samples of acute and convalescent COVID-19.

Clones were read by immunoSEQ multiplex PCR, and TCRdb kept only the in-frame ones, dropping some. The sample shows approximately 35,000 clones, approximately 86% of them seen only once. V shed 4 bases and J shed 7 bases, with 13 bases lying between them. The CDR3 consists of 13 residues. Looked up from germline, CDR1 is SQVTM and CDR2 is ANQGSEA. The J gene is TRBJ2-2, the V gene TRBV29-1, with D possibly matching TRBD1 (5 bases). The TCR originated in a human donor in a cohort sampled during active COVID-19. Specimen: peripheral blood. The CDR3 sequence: CSVVEGANGELFF. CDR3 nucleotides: TGCAGCGTTGTCGAAGGGGCCAACGGGGAGCTGTTTTTT.